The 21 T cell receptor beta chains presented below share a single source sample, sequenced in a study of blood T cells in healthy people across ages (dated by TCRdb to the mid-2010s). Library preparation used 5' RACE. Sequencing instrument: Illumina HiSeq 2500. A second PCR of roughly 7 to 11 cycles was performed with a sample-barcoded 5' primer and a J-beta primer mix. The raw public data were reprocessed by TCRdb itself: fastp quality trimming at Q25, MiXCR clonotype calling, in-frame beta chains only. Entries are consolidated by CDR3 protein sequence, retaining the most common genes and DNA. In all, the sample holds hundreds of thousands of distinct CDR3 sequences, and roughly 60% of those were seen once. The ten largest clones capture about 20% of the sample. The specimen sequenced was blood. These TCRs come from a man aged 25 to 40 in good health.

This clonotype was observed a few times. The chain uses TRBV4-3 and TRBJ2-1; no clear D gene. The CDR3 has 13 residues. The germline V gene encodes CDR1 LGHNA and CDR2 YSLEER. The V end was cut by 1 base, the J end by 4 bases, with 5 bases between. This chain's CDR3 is CASSQAVYNEQFF. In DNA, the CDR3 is TGCGCCAGCAGCCAAGCAGTATACAATGAGCAGTTCTTC.

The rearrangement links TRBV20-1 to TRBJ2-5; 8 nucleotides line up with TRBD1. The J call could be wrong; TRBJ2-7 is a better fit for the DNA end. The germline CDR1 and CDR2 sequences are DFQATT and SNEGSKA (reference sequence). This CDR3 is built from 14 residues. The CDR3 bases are TGCAGTGCTAGCCCTCCGACAGGGGTCAACGAGCAGTACTTC. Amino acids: CSASPPTGVNEQYF.

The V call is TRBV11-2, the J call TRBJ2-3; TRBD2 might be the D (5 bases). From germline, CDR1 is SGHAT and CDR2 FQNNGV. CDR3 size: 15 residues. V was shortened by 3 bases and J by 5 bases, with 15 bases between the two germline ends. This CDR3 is CASSFYMAREDTQYF. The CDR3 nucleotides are TGTGCCAGCAGCTTTTATATGGCCCGGGAAGATACGCAGTATTTT.

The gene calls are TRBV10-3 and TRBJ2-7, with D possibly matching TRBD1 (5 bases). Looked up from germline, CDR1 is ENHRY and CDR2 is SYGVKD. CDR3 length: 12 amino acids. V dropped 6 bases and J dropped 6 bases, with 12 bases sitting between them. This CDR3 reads CAIRNQGTEQYF. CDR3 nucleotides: TGTGCCATCAGGAATCAGGGAACCGAGCAGTACTTC.

The CDR3 DNA follows: TGTGCCAGCAGGGATCTTGGGCGGACAGGGAAAGAGACCCAGTACTTC. Its protein is CASRDLGRTGKETQYF. The chain has TRBV6-1 and TRBJ2-5, with 8 bases lining up with TRBD1. From germline, CDR1 is MNHNS and CDR2 SASEGT. V was pared by 6 bases and J by 3 bases, with 12 bases of the junction left unmatched. This CDR3 contains 16 residues.

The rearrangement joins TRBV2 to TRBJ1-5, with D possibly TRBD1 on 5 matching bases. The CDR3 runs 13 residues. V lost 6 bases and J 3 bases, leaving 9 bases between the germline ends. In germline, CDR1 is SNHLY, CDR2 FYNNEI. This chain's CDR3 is CASRRDFNQPQHF. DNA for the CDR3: TGTGCCAGCAGGCGGGACTTCAATCAGCCCCAGCATTTT. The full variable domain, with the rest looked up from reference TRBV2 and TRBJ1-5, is EPEVTQTPSHQVTQMGQEVILRCVPISNHLYFYWYRQILGQKVEFLVSFYNNEISEKSEIFDDQFSVERPDGSNFTLKIRSTKLEDSAMYFCASRRDFNQPQHFGDGTRLSIL.

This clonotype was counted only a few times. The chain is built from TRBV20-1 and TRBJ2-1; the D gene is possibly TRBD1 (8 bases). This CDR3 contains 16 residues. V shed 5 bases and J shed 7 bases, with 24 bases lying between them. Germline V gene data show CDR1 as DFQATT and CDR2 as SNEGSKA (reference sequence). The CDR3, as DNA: TGCAGTGCTGCCACGGGAGGACAGGGAAAAGGTAATGAGCAGTTCTTC. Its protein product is CSAATGGQGKGNEQFF.

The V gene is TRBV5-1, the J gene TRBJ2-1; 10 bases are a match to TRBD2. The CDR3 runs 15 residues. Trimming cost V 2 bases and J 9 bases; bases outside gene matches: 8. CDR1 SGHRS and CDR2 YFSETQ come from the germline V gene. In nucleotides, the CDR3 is TGCGCCAGCAGCTTAGGAGCGGGGGGGATGGGTGAGCAGTTCTTC. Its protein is CASSLGAGGMGEQFF.

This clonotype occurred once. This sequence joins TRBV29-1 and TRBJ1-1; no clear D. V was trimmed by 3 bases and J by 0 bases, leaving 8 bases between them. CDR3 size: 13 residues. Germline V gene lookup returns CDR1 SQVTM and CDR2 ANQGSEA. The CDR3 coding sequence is TGCAGCGTTGAGGGAGGTATGAACACTGAAGCTTTCTTT. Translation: CSVEGGMNTEAFF.

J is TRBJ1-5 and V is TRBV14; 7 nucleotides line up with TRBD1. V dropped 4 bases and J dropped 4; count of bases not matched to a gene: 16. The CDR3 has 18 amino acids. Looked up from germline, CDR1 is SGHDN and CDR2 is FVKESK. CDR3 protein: CASSLKTTGWGINQPQHF. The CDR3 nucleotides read TGTGCCAGCAGCCTTAAGACGACAGGGTGGGGGATAAATCAGCCCCAGCATTTT.

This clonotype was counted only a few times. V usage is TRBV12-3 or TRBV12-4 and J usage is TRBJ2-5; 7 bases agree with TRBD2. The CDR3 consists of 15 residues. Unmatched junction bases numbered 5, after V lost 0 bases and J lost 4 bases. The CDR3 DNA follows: TGTGCCAGCAGTTTAGCGGGAGGGACGGCAGAGACCCAGTACTTC. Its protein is CASSLAGGTAETQYF.

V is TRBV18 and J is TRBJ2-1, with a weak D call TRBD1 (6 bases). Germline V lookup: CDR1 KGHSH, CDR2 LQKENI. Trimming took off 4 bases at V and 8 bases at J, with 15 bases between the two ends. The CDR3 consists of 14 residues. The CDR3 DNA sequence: TGTGCCAGCTCACAAAGCACAGGGTACGATGAGCAGTTCTTC. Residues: CASSQSTGYDEQFF.

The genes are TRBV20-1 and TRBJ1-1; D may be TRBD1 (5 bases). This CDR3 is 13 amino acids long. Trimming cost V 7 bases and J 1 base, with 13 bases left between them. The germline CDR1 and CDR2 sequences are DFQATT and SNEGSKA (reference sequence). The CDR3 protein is CSVIGDPNTEAFF. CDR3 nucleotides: TGCAGTGTCATAGGGGATCCGAACACTGAAGCTTTCTTT.

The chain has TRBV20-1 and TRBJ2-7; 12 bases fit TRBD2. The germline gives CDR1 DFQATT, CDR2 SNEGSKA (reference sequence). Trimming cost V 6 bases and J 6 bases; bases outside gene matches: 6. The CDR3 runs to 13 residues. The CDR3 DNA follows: TGCAGTGCCAAACTAGCGGGAGGACGCGAGCAGTACTTC. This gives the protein CSAKLAGGREQYF.

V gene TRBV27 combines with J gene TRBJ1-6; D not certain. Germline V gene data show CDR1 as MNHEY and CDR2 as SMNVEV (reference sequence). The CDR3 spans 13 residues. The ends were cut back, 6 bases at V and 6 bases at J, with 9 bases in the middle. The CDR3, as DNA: TGTGCCAGCAGCTCCCGAATTAATTCACCCCTCCACTTT. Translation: CASSSRINSPLHF.

The CDR3 loop reads CASSQEGRVWYF. The CDR3 DNA follows: TGTGCCAGCAGCCAAGAAGGGCGTGTCTGGTACTTC. The chain combines TRBV3-1 with TRBJ2-5; D is unresolved. The CDR3 has 12 residues. Per germline, CDR1 LGHDT and CDR2 YNNKEL (reference sequence). V was shortened by 0 bases and J by 13 bases, with 12 bases between the two germline ends.

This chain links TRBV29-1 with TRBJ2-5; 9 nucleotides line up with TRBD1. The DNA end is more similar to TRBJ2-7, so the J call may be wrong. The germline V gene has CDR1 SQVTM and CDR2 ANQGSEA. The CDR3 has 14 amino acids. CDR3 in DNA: TGCAGCGTCGCCTTCCGGGACAGGGTGGCCGAGCAGTACTTC. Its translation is CSVAFRDRVAEQYF.

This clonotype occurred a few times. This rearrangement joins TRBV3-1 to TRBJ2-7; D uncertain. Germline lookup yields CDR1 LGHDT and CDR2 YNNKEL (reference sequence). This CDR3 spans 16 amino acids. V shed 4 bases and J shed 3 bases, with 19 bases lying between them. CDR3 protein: CASSRRFPVDRYEQYF. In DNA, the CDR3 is TGTGCCAGCAGCCGCCGATTCCCCGTTGATCGCTACGAGCAGTACTTC.

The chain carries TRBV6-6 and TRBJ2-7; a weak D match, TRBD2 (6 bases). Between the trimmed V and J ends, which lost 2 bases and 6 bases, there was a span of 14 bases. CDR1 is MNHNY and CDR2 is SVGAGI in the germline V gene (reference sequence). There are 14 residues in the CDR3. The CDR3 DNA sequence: TGTGCCAGCAGTTACCCAACGGGGGTCGCCGAGCAGTACTTC. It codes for CASSYPTGVAEQYF.

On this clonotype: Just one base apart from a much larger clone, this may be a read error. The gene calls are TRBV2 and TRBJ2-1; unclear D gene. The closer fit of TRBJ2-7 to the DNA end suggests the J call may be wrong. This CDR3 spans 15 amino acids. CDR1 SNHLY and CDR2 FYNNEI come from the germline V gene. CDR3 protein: CASNEQRSPYNEQYF. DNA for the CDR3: TGTGCCAGCAACGAACAGCGATCGCCCTACAATGAGCAGTACTTC.

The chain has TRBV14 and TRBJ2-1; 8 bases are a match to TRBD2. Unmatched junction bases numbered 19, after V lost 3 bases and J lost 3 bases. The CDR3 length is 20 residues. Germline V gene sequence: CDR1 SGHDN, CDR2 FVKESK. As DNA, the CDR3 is TGTGCCAGCAGCCACCTATATCCCATTACTAGCGGCAGGGACTACAATGAGCAGTTCTTC. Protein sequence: CASSHLYPITSGRDYNEQFF.